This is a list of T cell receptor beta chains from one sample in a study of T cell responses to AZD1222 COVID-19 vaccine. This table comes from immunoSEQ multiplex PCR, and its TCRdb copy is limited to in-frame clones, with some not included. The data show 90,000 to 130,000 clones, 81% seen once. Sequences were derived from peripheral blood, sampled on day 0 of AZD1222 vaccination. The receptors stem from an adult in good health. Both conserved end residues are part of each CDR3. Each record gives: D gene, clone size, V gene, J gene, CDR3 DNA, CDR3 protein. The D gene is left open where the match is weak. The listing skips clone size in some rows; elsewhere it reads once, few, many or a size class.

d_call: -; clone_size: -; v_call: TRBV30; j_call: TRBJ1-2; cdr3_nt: TGTGCCTGGAGTGACCTGGTTTTAGCCCCATACTATGGCTACACCTTC; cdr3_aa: CAWSDLVLAPYYGYTF
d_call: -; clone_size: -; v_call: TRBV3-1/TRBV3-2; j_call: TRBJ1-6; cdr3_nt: TGTGCCAGCAGCCAATTGTTGCCCCCTCGAATTTCACCCCTCCACTTT; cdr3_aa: CASSQLLPPRISPLHF
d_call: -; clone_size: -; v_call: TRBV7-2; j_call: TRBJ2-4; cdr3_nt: TGTGCCAGCAGCTCAGCGACTACCAGAAACATTCAGTACTTC; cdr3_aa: CASSSATTRNIQYF
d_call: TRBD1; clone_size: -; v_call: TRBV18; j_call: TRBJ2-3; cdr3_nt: TGTGCCAGCTCACCCCCATTGGAAAGACAGGGAGCAGATACGCAGTATTTT; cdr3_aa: CASSPPLERQGADTQYF
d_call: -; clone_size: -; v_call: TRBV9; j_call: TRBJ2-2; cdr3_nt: TGTGCCAGCAGCGTAGTGTTGGGGGCCACCGGGGAGCTGTTTTTT; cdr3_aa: CASSVVLGATGELFF
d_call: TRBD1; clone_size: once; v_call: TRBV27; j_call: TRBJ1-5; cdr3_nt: TGTGCCAGCAGTTTATCGAGGGACAGGAGTCAGCCCCAGCATTTT; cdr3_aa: CASSLSRDRSQPQHF
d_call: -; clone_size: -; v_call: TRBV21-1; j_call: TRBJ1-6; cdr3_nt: TGTGCCAGCAGCAAAGCTTCCAGGCGTAATTCACCCCTCCACTTT; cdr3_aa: CASSKASRRNSPLHF
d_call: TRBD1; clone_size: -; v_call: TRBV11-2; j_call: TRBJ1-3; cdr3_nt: TGTGCCAGCAGCTTGTCGGCAGGGGGAGGAAACACCATATATTTT; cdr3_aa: CASSLSAGGGNTIYF
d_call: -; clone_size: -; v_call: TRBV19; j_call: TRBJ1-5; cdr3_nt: TGTGCCAGTAGCCGACAGCATCAACTTTATAGCAATCAGCCCCAGCATTTT; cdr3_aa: CASSRQHQLYSNQPQHF
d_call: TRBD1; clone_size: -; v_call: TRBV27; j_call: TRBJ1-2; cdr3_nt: TGTGCCAGCAAGGTTAAAGGGGGCGCCTATGGCTACACCTTC; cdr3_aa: CASKVKGGAYGYTF
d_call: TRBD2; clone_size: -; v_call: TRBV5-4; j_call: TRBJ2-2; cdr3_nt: TGTGCCAGCAGCGCCGCGGGGTTGACGGGGGGGAGCACCGGGGAGCTGTTTTTT; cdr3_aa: CASSAAGLTGGSTGELFF
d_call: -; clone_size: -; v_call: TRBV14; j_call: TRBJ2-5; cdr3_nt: TGTGCCAGCAGCCACCACGCCCTTGAGTGGAGGGTCCAAGAGACCCAGTACTTC; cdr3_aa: CASSHHALEWRVQETQYF
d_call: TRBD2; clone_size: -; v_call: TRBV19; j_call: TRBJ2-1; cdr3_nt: TGTGCCAGTAGTATAGGGGGTTGGGCGGGGGATGAGCAGTTCTTC; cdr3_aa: CASSIGGWAGDEQFF
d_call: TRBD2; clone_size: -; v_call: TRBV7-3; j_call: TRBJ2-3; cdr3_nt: TGTGCCAGCAGCCCTTTAGCGGGGGCCTCCACAGATACGCAGTATTTT; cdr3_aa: CASSPLAGASTDTQYF
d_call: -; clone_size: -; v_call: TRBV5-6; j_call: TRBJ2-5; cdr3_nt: TGTGCCAGCAGCTTGGTTACGGGAGCGGGTGAGACCCAGTACTTC; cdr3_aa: CASSLVTGAGETQYF
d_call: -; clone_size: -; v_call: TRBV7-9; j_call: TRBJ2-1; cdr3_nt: TGTGCCAGCAGCTTAGCGGACGACTTCGATGAGCAGTTCTTC; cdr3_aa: CASSLADDFDEQFF
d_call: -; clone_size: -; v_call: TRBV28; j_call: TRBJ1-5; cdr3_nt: TGTGCCAGCAGTGCCTTCCTCGCGGGGAGCAATCAGCCCCAGCATTTT; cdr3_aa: CASSAFLAGSNQPQHF
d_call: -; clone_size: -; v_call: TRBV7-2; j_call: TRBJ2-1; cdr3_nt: TGTGCCAGCAGCTTTAACAGGGACAATGAGCAGTTCTTC; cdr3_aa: CASSFNRDNEQFF
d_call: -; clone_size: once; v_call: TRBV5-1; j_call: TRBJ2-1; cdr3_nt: TGCGCCAGCAGCACATCACGGACGACCTACAATGAGCAGTTCTTC; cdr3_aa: CASSTSRTTYNEQFF
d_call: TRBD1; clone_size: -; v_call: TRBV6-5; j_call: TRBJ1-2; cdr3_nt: TGTGCCAGCGAAAAATACAGACAGGGCTATGGCTACACCTTC; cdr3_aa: CASEKYRQGYGYTF
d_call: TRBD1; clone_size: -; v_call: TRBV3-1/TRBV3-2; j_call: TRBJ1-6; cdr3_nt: TGTGCCAGCAGCGACAGGGTGCTCAGCTCCTATAATTCACCCTTCCACTTT; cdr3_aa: CASSDRVLSSYNSPFHF
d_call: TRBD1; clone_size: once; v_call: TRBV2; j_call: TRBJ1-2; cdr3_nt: TGTGCCAGCACCCTGGAGGGACAGGGGGCTTTTGGCTACACCTTC; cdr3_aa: CASTLEGQGAFGYTF
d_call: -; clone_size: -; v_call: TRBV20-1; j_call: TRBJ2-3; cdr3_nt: TGCAGTGCTAGTCCAGGACACACAGATACGCAGTATTTT; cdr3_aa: CSASPGHTDTQYF
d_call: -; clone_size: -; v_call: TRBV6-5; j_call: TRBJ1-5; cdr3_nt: TGTGCCAGCAGTTTCCGGGTCACAGATCAGCCCCAGCATTTT; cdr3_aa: CASSFRVTDQPQHF
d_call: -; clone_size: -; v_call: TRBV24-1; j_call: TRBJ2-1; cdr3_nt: TGTGCCACCAGTGCCCCAGGATTTTATGAGCAGTTCTTC; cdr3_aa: CATSAPGFYEQFF
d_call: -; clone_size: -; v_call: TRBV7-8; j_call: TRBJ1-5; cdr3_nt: TGTGCCAGCAGCCCCTCCGGTAATAGCAATCAGCCCCAGCATTTT; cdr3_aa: CASSPSGNSNQPQHF
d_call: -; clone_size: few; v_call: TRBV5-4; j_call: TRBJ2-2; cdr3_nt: TGTGCCAGCAGCTTGTATGCCGGGGAGCTGTTTTTT; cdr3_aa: CASSLYAGELFF
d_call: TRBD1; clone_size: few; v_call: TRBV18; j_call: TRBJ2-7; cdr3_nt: TGTGCCAGCCGACCGGGACAGGGGTACGAGCAGTACTTC; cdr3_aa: CASRPGQGYEQYF
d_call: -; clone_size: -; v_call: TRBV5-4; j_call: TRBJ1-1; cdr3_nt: TGTGCCAGCAGCCGTAAAAGGACGGCAGGGAGGAGCGACACTGAAGCTTTCTTT; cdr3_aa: CASSRKRTAGRSDTEAFF
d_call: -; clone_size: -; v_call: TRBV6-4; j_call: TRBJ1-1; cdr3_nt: TGTGCCAGCAGTGCCGGGGGGTTACTCAATCTCATGAACACTGAAGCTTTCTTT; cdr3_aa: CASSAGGLLNLMNTEAFF
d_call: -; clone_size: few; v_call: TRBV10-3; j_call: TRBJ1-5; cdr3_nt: TGTGCCATAGGGCTTAACAATCAGCCCCAGCATTTT; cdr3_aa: CAIGLNNQPQHF
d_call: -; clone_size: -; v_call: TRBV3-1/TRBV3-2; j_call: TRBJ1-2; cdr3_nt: TGTGCCAGCAGCCAAAGGGGGGCAGTCTATGGCTACACCTTC; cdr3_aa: CASSQRGAVYGYTF
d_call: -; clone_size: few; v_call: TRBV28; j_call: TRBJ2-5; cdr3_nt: TGTGCCAGCATGAGCGGTACGGAGACCCAGTACTTC; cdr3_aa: CASMSGTETQYF
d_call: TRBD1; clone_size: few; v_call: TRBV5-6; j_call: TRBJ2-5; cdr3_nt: TGTGCCAGCAGCTTCTACAGGGGGGAGACCCAGTACTTC; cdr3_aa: CASSFYRGETQYF
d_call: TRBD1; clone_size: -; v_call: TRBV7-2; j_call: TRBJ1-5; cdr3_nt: TGTGCCAGCAGCTTAGGGCCTACAGGGGTCGGTCAGCCCCAGCATTTT; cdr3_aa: CASSLGPTGVGQPQHF
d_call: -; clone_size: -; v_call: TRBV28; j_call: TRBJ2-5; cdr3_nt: TGTGCCAGCAGTTTGGGGGAGACCCAGTACTTC; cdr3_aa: CASSLGETQYF
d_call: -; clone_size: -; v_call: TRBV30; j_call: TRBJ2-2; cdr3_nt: TGTGCCTGGAGTCAAGTTATCAGTGGGGGTACCGGGGAGCTGTTTTTT; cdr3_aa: CAWSQVISGGTGELFF
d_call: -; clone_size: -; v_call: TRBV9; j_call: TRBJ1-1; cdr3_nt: TGTGCCAGCAGCAAATCGGGCCGCAGAGAAGCTTTCTTT; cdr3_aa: CASSKSGRREAFF
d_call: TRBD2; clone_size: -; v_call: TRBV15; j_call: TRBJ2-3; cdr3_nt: TGTGCCACCAGCAGAGGCCGGACTAGCGGGGGCACAGATACGCAGTATTTT; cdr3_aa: CATSRGRTSGGTDTQYF
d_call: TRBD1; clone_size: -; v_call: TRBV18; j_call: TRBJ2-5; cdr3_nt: TGTGCCAGCTCACTTAATACAGGGGAAGAGACCCAGTACTTC; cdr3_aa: CASSLNTGEETQYF
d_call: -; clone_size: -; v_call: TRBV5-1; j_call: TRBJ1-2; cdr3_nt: TGCGCCAGCAGCCCACTGACAGGAAACAACTATGGCTACACCTTC; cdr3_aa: CASSPLTGNNYGYTF
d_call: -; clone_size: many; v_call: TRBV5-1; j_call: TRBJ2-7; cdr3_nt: TGCGCCAGCAGCCTGACAGATAACGAGCAGTACTTC; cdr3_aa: CASSLTDNEQYF
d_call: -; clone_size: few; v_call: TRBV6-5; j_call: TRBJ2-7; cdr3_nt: TGTGCCAGCAGTTACATAGTTGGCTCCTACGAGCAGTACTTC; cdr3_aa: CASSYIVGSYEQYF
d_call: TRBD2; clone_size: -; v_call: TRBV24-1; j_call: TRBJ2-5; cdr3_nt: TGTGCCACCAGTGACCTTCCTAGCGGGGGGTTACAAGAGACCCAGTACTTC; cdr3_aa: CATSDLPSGGLQETQYF
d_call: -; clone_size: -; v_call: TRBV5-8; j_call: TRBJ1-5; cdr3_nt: TGTGCCAGCAACGAAGGGGTGAGGAAGAATCAGCCCCAGCATTTT; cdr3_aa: CASNEGVRKNQPQHF
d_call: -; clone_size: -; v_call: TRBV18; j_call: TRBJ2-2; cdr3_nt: TGTGCCAGCTCACCATACATCGGGGAGCTGTTTTTT; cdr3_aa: CASSPYIGELFF
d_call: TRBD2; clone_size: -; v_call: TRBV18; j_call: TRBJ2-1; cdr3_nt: TGTGCCAGCTCACCCGAGAGCGGGGGGGCCTATGAGCAGTTCTTC; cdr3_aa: CASSPESGGAYEQFF
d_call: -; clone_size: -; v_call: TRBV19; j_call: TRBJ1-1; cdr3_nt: TGTGCCAGTAGTATTCAAGTTGTGGGAGCTGAAGGAGCTTTCTTT; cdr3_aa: CASSIQVVGAEGAFF
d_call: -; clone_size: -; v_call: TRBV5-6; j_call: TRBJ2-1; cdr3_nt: TGTGCCAGCAGCTTGGGGGACAATGAGCAGTTCTTC; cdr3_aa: CASSLGDNEQFF
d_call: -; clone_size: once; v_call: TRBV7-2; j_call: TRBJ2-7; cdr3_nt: TGTGCCAGCAGCGCTCGCAGGAGTTACGAGCAGTACTTC; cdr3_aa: CASSARRSYEQYF
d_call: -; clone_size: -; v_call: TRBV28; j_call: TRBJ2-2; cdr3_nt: TGTGCCAGCAGTCGGGCCCTGGCTGGGACCGGGGAGCTGTTTTTT; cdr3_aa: CASSRALAGTGELFF
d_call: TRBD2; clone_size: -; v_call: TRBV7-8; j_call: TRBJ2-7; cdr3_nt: TGTGCCAGCAGCCCGCTGACTAGCGGACTCTCCTACGAGCAGTACTTC; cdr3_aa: CASSPLTSGLSYEQYF